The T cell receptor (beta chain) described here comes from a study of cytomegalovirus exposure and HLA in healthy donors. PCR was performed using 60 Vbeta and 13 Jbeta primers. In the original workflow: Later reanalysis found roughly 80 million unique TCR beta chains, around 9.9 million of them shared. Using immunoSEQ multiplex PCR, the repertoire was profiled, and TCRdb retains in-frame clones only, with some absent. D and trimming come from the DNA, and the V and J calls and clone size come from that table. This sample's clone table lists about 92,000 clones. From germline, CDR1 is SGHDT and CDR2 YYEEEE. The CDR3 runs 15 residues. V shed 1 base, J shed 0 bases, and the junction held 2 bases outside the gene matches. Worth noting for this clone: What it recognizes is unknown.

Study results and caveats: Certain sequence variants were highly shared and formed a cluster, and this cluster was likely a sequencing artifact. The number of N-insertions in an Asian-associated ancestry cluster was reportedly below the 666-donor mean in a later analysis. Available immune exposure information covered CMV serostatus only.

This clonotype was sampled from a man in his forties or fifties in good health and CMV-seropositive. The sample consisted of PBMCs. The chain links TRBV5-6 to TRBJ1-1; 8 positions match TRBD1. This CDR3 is CASSLQGALNTEAFF. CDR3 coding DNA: TGTGCCAGCAGCTTGCAGGGGGCGTTGAACACTGAAGCTTTCTTT.